This TCR beta chain is drawn from a study of blood T cell repertoires in COVID-19. Whole-study context: Some COVID-19 samples were acute and others convalescent; all came from the United States, Italy and Spain.

Authors' processing steps: Using reference gene primer amplification, nucleated cell counts were estimated. Data came from immunoSEQ multiplex PCR; TCRdb stores just in-frame clones and leaves some out. Clonal size and the V and J genes are those of that table, whereas D and trimming came from the DNA. Among about 440,000 clones listed, 88% were seen once. This clone was recorded once. Per germline, CDR1 LNHNV and CDR2 YYDKDF (reference sequence). The trim removed 0 bases at V and 16 bases at J, leaving 3 bases unmatched. CDR3 length: 11 residues. Seattle enrolled patients during active infection and tracked them longitudinally.

The receptor was isolated from a woman aged 50 to 60 with COVID-19, enrolled during active disease. The gene calls are TRBV15 and TRBJ2-1, with TRBD1 matching over 7 bases. Source material: peripheral blood. The CDR3 DNA sequence: TGTGCCACCAGCAGAGACAGGGGGATCTTCTTC. Amino acids: CATSRDRGIFF.